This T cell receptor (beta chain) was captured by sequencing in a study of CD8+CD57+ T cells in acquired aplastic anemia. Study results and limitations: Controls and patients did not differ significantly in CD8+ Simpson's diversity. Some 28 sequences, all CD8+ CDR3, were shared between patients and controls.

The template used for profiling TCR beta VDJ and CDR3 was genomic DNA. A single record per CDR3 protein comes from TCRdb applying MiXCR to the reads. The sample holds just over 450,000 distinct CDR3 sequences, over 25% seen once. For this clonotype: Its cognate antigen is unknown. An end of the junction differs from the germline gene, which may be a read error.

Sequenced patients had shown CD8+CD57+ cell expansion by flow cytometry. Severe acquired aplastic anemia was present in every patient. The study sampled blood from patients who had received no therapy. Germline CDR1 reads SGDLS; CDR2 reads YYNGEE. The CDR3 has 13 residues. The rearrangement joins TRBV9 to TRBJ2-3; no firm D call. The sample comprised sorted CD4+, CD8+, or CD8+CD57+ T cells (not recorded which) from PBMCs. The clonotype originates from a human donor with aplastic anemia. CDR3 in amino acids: CASSVGFPETQYF. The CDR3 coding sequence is TGTGCCAGCAGCGTAGGATTTCCAGAGACGCAGTATTTT.